These 9 T cell receptor beta chains came from one sample sequenced in a study of tumor and adjacent non-tumor tissue in lung cancer (dated by TCRdb to 2017 to 2018). RNA was isolated from bulk, unsorted tissue, and RNA quality was assessed with a NanoDrop ND-1000 and an Agilent 2100. Library generation was performed with multiplex PCR. TCRdb records Illumina HiSeq 2500 as the sequencer. Following protocols modified from ARM-PCR, the researchers constructed TCRbeta libraries through three rounds of nested PCR with primers (Table S4). TCRdb ran its own pipeline on the public reads, namely fastp trimming at Q25 and MiXCR clone calling, and kept in-frame beta chains. Records with the same CDR3 protein are collapsed into one entry carrying the most frequent genes and DNA. For this sample there are more than 75,000 distinct CDR3 sequences; approximately 68% appear just once. Clones ranked in the top ten supply around 12% of the sample.

Sequencing input: lung tumor tissue. These receptors all come from a woman aged 65 to 85 with non-small cell lung cancer.

This clonotype has only a few counts. Its ends do not fully match the called genes, so a read error is possible. The J gene is TRBJ1-6, the V gene TRBV6-6; D is possibly TRBD1 (5 bases). CDR1 is MNHNY, CDR2 SVGAGI, per germline (reference sequence). The CDR3 is 14 residues long. CDR3 in amino acids: CASSTGTGFSPLRF. The CDR3, as DNA: TGTGCCAGCAGCACCGGGACGGGGTTTTCACCCCTCCGCTTT.

Ten or more counts support this clonotype. V is TRBV29-1 and J is TRBJ1-5; 12 positions match TRBD1. In germline, CDR1 is SQVTM, CDR2 ANQGSEA. With V trimmed by 6 bases and J by 12 bases, 6 bases remained unmatched. This CDR3 region has 12 residues. The CDR3: CSVSGTGGGQHF. Written as DNA, the CDR3 is TGCAGCGTGTCGGGGACAGGGGGCGGCCAGCATTTT.

Notes on this clonotype: This likely comes from a read error, as the CDR3 has no conserved phenylalanine or tryptophan at its end. The V and J genes are TRBV11-3 and TRBJ2-2, with a tentative D call TRBD2 (5 bases). CDR1 and CDR2 from the germline V gene are SGHNT and YENEEA. The CDR3 contains 14 residues. CDR3: CASSFSETTGELFI. Written as DNA, the CDR3 is TGTGCCAGTAGCTTTAGCGAGACCACCGGGGAGCTGTTTATT.

To note about this clonotype: This CDR3 is missing its conserved last phenylalanine or tryptophan, likely due to a read error. The V gene is TRBV30, the J gene TRBJ1-5; D uncertain. Germline V gene sequence: CDR1 GTSNPN, CDR2 SVGIG (reference sequence). The CDR3 sequence is 17 residues long. V shed 2 bases and J shed 3 bases, with 20 bases lying between them. This chain's CDR3 is CAWSPGFRMGFNQPQHL. The CDR3 DNA follows: TGTGCCTGGAGTCCTGGATTCCGCATGGGGTTCAATCAGCCCCAGCATCTT.

This chain links TRBV6-1 with TRBJ1-2, with 7 bases matching TRBD1. CDR1 and CDR2 from the germline V gene are MNHNS and SASEGT. Unmatched junction bases numbered 13, after V lost 7 bases and J lost 8 bases. CDR3 size: 14 residues. The CDR3 DNA follows: TGTGCCAGCACGGACGACAGGGTTGTGCTAGGCTACACCTTC. Translation: CASTDDRVVLGYTF.

As to this clonotype: With a much larger clone just one base away, this may be a read error. The chain recombines TRBV24-1 with TRBJ2-7; D may be TRBD2 (5 bases). Germline V lookup: CDR1 KGHDR, CDR2 SFDVKD. This CDR3 is built from 20 residues. The CDR3 nucleotides are TGTGCCATCAGTGAAGTTGAGGGCCCGCGGATAAACTTACGTCACTACGAGCAGTACTTC. This sequence encodes CAISEVEGPRINLRHYEQYF.

This clonotype was seen once. The rearrangement uses TRBV5-1 and TRBJ2-7; no clear D. Trimming took 5 bases from V and 6 from J, leaving 18 bases between them. CDR1 is SGHRS, CDR2 YFSETQ, per germline. The CDR3 has 14 residues. In nucleotides, the CDR3 is TGCGCCAGCAGTGGGGAATCGACCTCGGCCGAGCAGTACTTC. The encoded protein is CASSGESTSAEQYF. Combining the CDR3 with reference TRBV5-1 and TRBJ2-7 gives the whole variable domain KAGVTQTPRYLIKTRGQQVTLSCSPISGHRSVSWYQQTPGQGLQFLFEYFSETQRNKGNFPGRFSGRQFSNSRSEMNVSTLELGDSALYLCASSGESTSAEQYFGPGTRLTVT.

Regarding this clonotype: One junction end disagrees with the germline gene, perhaps due to a read error. The chain has TRBV7-8 and TRBJ2-7; D remains ambiguous. CDR1 and CDR2 from the germline V gene are SGHVS and FQNEAQ. The CDR3 has 15 amino acids. CDR3 DNA sequence: TGTACCAGCAGCTTATACGGTAGACGGACCTACGAGCAGTACTTC. Residues: CTSSLYGRRTYEQYF.

In regard to this clonotype: A much more abundant neighbour one base away suggests this may be a read error. The chain recombines TRBV20-1 with TRBJ1-2; unclear D gene. The CDR3 totals 13 residues. The germline gives CDR1 DFQATT, CDR2 SNEGSKA (reference sequence). The V end lost 3 bases, the J end lost 8 bases, and 16 bases lay between the germline ends. The CDR3 DNA is TGCAGTGCTAGTAAAGGCCTACTGGACGGCTACACCTTC. Amino acid sequence: CSASKGLLDGYTF.